The 22 T cell receptor beta chains presented below share a single source sample, sequenced in a study of T cells after yellow fever vaccination. TCRdb re-called the 5' RACE reads through MiXCR, storing one row per CDR3 protein. This sample yields hundreds of thousands of distinct CDR3 sequences, of which around 4% are seen a single time; about a quarter belongs to the top ten. Sequences were derived from PBMCs, sampled on the day of the yellow fever booster vaccination. The receptors stem from a man between 18 and 35 years old who received the YFV17D yellow fever vaccine.

This clonotype was detected ten times or more. The rearrangement joins TRBV7-8 to TRBJ2-1; TRBD2 matches 9 bases. Unmatched junction bases numbered 11, after V lost 5 bases and J lost 3 bases. This CDR3 is 17 amino acids long. The germline V gene encodes CDR1 SGHVS and CDR2 FQNEAQ. The CDR3 is CASSITGLAGRYNEQFF. The CDR3 coding sequence is TGTGCCAGCAGCATCACGGGTCTAGCGGGGCGCTACAATGAGCAGTTCTTC.

This clonotype was observed many times. The chain employs TRBV29-1 and TRBJ2-6; D remains ambiguous. Germline CDR1 and CDR2: SQVTM and ANQGSEA. Trimming removed 4 bases at V and 3 bases at J, with 16 bases between. This CDR3 contains 16 residues. CDR3 sequence reads: CSVVLRSWNGANVLTF. DNA of the CDR3: TGCAGCGTTGTTTTAAGGTCTTGGAATGGGGCCAACGTCCTGACTTTC.

This clonotype was recorded many times. DNA of the CDR3: TGTGCCAGCAGTTACCGTCCGTTCGTGGGGGGCGAGCAGTACTTC. Amino acids: CASSYRPFVGGEQYF. The chain joins TRBV6-2 or TRBV6-3 to TRBJ2-7; tentatively, D is TRBD2 (6 bases). The CDR3 totals 15 residues. Trimming shortened V by 2 bases and J by 6 bases, and 17 bases separated the two germline ends. The V gene's germline CDR1 is MNHEY and CDR2 SVGEGT.

The table lists this clonotype with many counts. The chain joins TRBV7-8 to TRBJ1-3; D is perhaps TRBD1 (5 bases). This CDR3 contains 13 residues. Trimming took 5 bases from V and 8 from J, leaving 13 bases between them. Germline CDR1 is SGHVS and CDR2 is FQNEAQ. The CDR3 DNA reads TGTGCCAGCAGCCGGTCCGGGGGGGACACCATATATTTT. Translated, it gives CASSRSGGDTIYF.

This clonotype was recorded at least ten times. This rearrangement joins TRBV2 to TRBJ2-1; the D gene is possibly TRBD1 (5 bases). The V end lost 4 bases, the J end lost 0 bases, and 10 bases lay between the germline ends. Germline V CDR1 and CDR2: SNHLY, FYNNEI. The CDR3 consists of 15 residues. The CDR3 DNA reads TGTGCCAGCAGTGGGGGCTCCTCCTCCTACAATGAGCAGTTCTTC. Translated, it gives CASSGGSSSYNEQFF.

The sample holds a few counts of this clonotype. This chain connects TRBV7-6 to TRBJ2-2; TRBD1 aligns across 8 bases. CDR1 and CDR2 (germline): SGHVS, FNYEAQ. The V gene end was trimmed by 5 bases and the J gene end by 3 bases; junction bases not matched to a gene: 5. CDR3 length: 15 residues. CDR3 sequence reads: CASSGQGTDTGELFF. The CDR3 coding sequence is TGTGCCAGCAGCGGACAGGGTACCGACACCGGGGAGCTGTTTTTT.

The genes are TRBV6-5 and TRBJ2-3, with D perhaps matching TRBD1 (6 bases). The germline CDR1 and CDR2 sequences are MNHEY and SVGAGI. The germline V and J ends were trimmed by 2 bases and 8 bases, with 17 bases remaining between them. CDR3 length: 15 residues. This chain's CDR3 is CASSYPPGQSGTQYF. CDR3 nucleotides: TGTGCCAGCAGTTACCCCCCCGGACAGTCGGGTACGCAGTATTTT.

V is TRBV18 and J is TRBJ2-4, with no clear D. Germline V CDR1 and CDR2: KGHSH, LQKENI. V was cut by 0 bases and J by 0 bases, with 9 bases left in between. The CDR3 is made up of 16 amino acids. CDR3 amino acids: CASSPPPYLAKNIQYF. The CDR3 DNA reads TGTGCCAGCTCACCACCGCCATATCTAGCCAAAAACATTCAGTACTTC.

CDR3 sequence: CASSLQGQGAYQPQHF. The CDR3 DNA is TGTGCCAGCAGTTTACAGGGACAGGGGGCCTATCAGCCCCAGCATTTT. This chain connects TRBV28 to TRBJ1-5; 12 nucleotides line up with TRBD1. From germline, CDR1 is MDHEN and CDR2 SYDVKM. CDR3 length: 16 residues. Trimming removed 2 bases from V and 5 bases from J; junction bases left unmatched: 4.

This clonotype was recorded many times. The chain combines TRBV7-9 with TRBJ2-7, with D hard to call. CDR1 is SEHNR, CDR2 FQNEAQ, per germline (reference sequence). This CDR3 comprises 14 residues. The V end was cut by 0 bases, the J end by 3 bases, with 9 bases between. CDR3: CASSLAATNYEQYF. DNA for the CDR3: TGTGCCAGCAGCTTAGCGGCTACGAACTACGAGCAGTACTTC.

This clonotype was recorded many times. The gene calls are TRBV20-1 and TRBJ2-5, with 11 bases aligning to TRBD2. Germline CDR1 DFQATT, CDR2 SNEGSKA (reference sequence). J was trimmed by 2 bases and V by 5 bases; bases with no gene match: 1. This CDR3 is built from 13 residues. DNA of the CDR3: TGCAGTGCTGGGACTAGCGGACAAGAGACCCAGTACTTC. Encoded protein: CSAGTSGQETQYF.

This clonotype was observed a few times. V gene TRBV19 combines with J gene TRBJ1-1, with a possible D match to TRBD1 (6 bases). CDR1 and CDR2 (germline): LNHDA, SQIVND (reference sequence). V was cut by 9 bases and J by 1 base, with 9 bases left in between. The CDR3 sequence is 12 residues long. The CDR3 reads CASQQGNTEAFF. CDR3 sequence (DNA): TGTGCCAGCCAACAGGGGAACACTGAAGCTTTCTTT.

This clonotype was detected ten times or more. The genes are TRBV5-1 and TRBJ2-7; D is unresolved. This CDR3 has 14 residues. Per the germline V gene, CDR1 is SGHRS and CDR2 is YFSETQ. V was trimmed by 1 base and J by 0 bases, leaving 8 bases between them. As DNA, the CDR3 is TGCGCCAGCAGCTTGAGTGGTTACTCCTACGAGCAGTACTTC. Translated, it gives CASSLSGYSYEQYF.

The chain employs TRBV12-3 or TRBV12-4 and TRBJ1-4; D call uncertain. This CDR3 has 13 amino acids. V was trimmed by 8 bases and J by 0 bases, leaving 7 bases between them. The CDR3 region is CASRNATNEKLFF. Here the CDR3 DNA reads TGTGCCAGCCGCAATGCAACTAATGAAAAACTGTTTTTT.

This clonotype was observed many times. The chain carries TRBV7-2 and TRBJ1-4, with no clear D. V lost 5 bases and J lost 6, with 13 bases in between. Per germline, CDR1 SGHTA and CDR2 FQGNSA. This CDR3 spans 14 amino acids. CDR3 DNA sequence: TGTGCCAGCAGCCGGGGTTCGGGTGATGAAAAACTGTTTTTT. It specifies CASSRGSGDEKLFF.

J is TRBJ1-1 and V is TRBV29-1; 7 bases are a match to TRBD1. CDR1 is SQVTM and CDR2 is ANQGSEA in the germline V gene. V shed 3 bases and J 5 bases; nucleotides not matched to a gene: 6. The CDR3 has 13 residues. CDR3 DNA sequence: TGCAGCGTTGAGGAGGGGGCGCGGACTGAAGCTTTCTTT. This sequence encodes CSVEEGARTEAFF.

The chain employs TRBV6-6 and TRBJ2-2; TRBD2 agrees at 8 bases. This CDR3 is built from 15 residues. Per the germline V gene, CDR1 is MNHNY and CDR2 is SVGAGI (reference sequence). The trim removed 3 bases at V and 3 bases at J, leaving 3 bases unmatched. The CDR3 region has the DNA TGTGCCAGCAGTTATTTAGCGGGGCACACCGGGGAGCTGTTTTTT. This sequence encodes CASSYLAGHTGELFF.

This clonotype was counted only a few times. One junction end disagrees with the germline gene, perhaps due to a read error. In DNA form, the CDR3 reads TGTGCCAGCAGCGTATATCAGGGGAACCCCGGGGAGCTGTTTTTT. Protein product: CASSVYQGNPGELFF. The chain has TRBV7-9 and TRBJ2-2; a possible D gene is TRBD1 (6 bases). CDR3 length equals 15 residues. Germline V gives CDR1 SEHNR, CDR2 FQNEAQ (reference sequence). The full variable domain, completed using reference TRBV7-9 and TRBJ2-2, is DTGVSQNPRHKITKRGQNVTFRCDPISEHNRLYWYRQTLGQGPEFLTYFQNEAQLEKSRLLSDRFSAERPKGSFSTLEIQRTEQGDSAMYLCASSVYQGNPGELFFGEGSRLTVL.

The V and J genes are TRBV4-3 and TRBJ2-1; 10 positions agree with TRBD2. The germline V gene encodes CDR1 LGHNA and CDR2 YSLEER. This CDR3 contains 16 residues. The V segment lost 1 base and the J segment 8 bases; nucleotides outside the gene matches: 8. The CDR3 nucleotides read TGCGCCAGCAGCCAAGCAAGCGGGGGGGCCGTCTATGAGCAGTTCTTC. Protein product: CASSQASGGAVYEQFF.

There are a few counts of this clonotype. The rearrangement links TRBV5-1 to TRBJ2-5; TRBD2 matches 9 bases. The CDR3 extends over 14 amino acids. Per the germline V gene, CDR1 is SGHRS and CDR2 is YFSETQ. The ends lost 4 bases at V and 7 bases at J; junction bases unmatched: 8. This CDR3 reads CASSVAGVEGTQYF. DNA of the CDR3: TGCGCCAGCAGCGTAGCGGGGGTAGAGGGGACCCAGTACTTC.

This clonotype was counted at least ten times. The genes are TRBV29-1 and TRBJ2-3; 11 bases align to TRBD2. Looked up from germline, CDR1 is SQVTM and CDR2 is ANQGSEA. V gave up 5 bases and J gave up 6 bases; unmatched junction bases: 10. The CDR3 spans 15 residues. CDR3 amino acids: CSVPRLAGGRDTQYF. For the CDR3, the DNA is TGCAGCGTTCCTCGGCTAGCGGGGGGCAGGGATACGCAGTATTTT.

The J gene is TRBJ2-1, the V gene TRBV24-1; D gene ambiguous. Germline assignment: CDR1 KGHDR and CDR2 SFDVKD. The CDR3 contains 13 residues. V shed 0 bases and J shed 5 bases, with 4 bases lying between them. The CDR3 nucleotides are TGTGCCACCAGTGATTTGCTAAACAATGAGCAGTTCTTC. Its protein product is CATSDLLNNEQFF.